This TCR beta chain was documented in a study of blood T cells in healthy people across ages. Overall study results and limits: Naive T cell percentage strongly correlated with TCR beta diversity. As age increased, TCR beta diversity per million T cells fell in a roughly linear fashion.

A note on this clonotype: Its antigen is not known.

Primed by a sample-barcoded 5' primer and a J-beta primer mix, a second PCR proceeded for 7 to 11 cycles. TCRdb reprocessed the 5' RACE reads with MiXCR, giving one entry per CDR3 protein. The sample includes around 970,000 distinct CDR3 sequences, roughly 51% of them seen just once. This TCR was sampled from a woman aged 55-75 years in good health. Material: blood.

The CDR3 protein is CASSFWASTDTQYF. CDR3 nucleotide sequence: TGTGCCAGCAGTTTTTGGGCGAGCACAGATACGCAGTATTTT. This rearrangement joins TRBV27 to TRBJ2-3; D remains ambiguous. V shed 3 bases and J shed 0 bases, with 7 bases lying between them. CDR3 size: 14 residues. Germline V gene data show CDR1 as MNHEY and CDR2 as SMNVEV (reference sequence).